This T cell receptor (beta chain) was found in a study of beta chain features in type 1 diabetes listed by TCRdb under 2018. Background on the whole study: Mean age, gender distribution, total cell number and subset yield did not differ between patients and healthy donors. Regulatory and stem cell-like memory subsets were obtained from only 8 patients and roughly 8 healthy donors, while naive and central memory subsets were obtained from all 30 or so donors. The study compared TCRB repertoires of sorted circulating CD4+ T cell subsets between recently diagnosed type 1 diabetes patients and matched healthy donors. A total of some 100,000,000 sorted cells were examined across all samples, and a strong correlation was observed between cell number per subset and RNA yield. General findings and caveats noted by the study authors: Naive, central memory and regulatory TCRB repertoires appeared more similar among patients than among healthy donors. HLA sub-analyses involved small numbers of individuals, so any influence of HLA type on TCRB rearrangement remained unresolved. PCR might favor shorter templates, but patient and control samples were amplified and corrected together, so any skew would affect both groups equally. Type 1 diabetes patients showed a moderate but significant shortening of TCRB CDR3 length in all four CD4+ subsets. At VDJ recombination sites, type 1 diabetes patients had fewer insertions and more deleted nucleotides, which implies abnormalities in thymic rearrangement. Sequencing cDNA rather than genomic DNA could over-represent highly expressing activated cells, although activation and CD3 levels did not differ between groups.

Taken from the germline V gene, the CDR1 and CDR2 loops are MDHEN and SYDVKM. The CDR3 goes from the cysteine to the phenylalanine over 14 residues. The read is trimmed to its CDR3 DNA, 42 bases read in frame from base 1. V drops 2 bases and J drops 9 bases, leaving 14 bases in between. Each donor gave one peripheral blood draw, averaging approximately 120 mL, which was collected into heparinised tubes. A BD FACSAria II was used to sort naive, central memory, regulatory and stem cell-like memory CD4+ T cells with a panel that included CD45RO, CCR7, CD25, CD127, CD95 and CD27. All sorted populations exceeded 95% purity. PBMCs were separated immediately by Lymphoprep density gradient centrifugation and were stained directly, without being cultured. To minimize batch effects, samples were stained and sorted in pairs, one healthy donor with one patient per experiment. The entire amount of isolated RNA was reverse transcribed using the High Capacity cDNA Reverse Transcription Kit, so the sequenced TCRB transcripts were expressed ones. Deep immunoSEQ sequencing was applied to naive, central memory and regulatory T cell samples, giving an average of around 3.8 million total reads per sample. Sorted cells were lysed in RLT buffer and RNA was extracted with DNase-treated RNeasy Micro or Mini kits, depending on cell number. Each cell subset was processed on its own to prevent cross-contamination, while patient and healthy donor samples were processed together. Using the immunoSEQ multiplex PCR, TCRB sequences were amplified from cDNA into 87-bp fragments spanning the CDR3 region. Sequencing of the amplicons was performed on the Illumina HiSeq platform. The authors' analysis ran thus. PCR bias was computationally corrected using synthetic template baselines, reads within Hamming distance 2 were collapsed, and singletons that could not be merged were discarded. Reads were aligned against IMGT so that V, D and J genes, CDR3 length and insertions or deletions at six rearrangement sites could be assigned. Within each subset, clonotype counts were normalized to sorted cell number, after which true diversity and Gini coefficients were computed with the tcR R package. The overlap coefficient, calculated on TCRB nucleotide sequences, was used to measure repertoire sharing. Out-of-frame TCRB sequences from naive cells were analyzed as a proxy for the pre-selection repertoire. This immuneACCESS table, as held by TCRdb, lists in-frame sequences with V and J called but not all clones. Of the missing ones, under half trace to an unresolved V gene in checked studies; the others have no known cause. V and J calls and clone size are given by that table; D and trimming were obtained from the DNA. The sample table lists hundreds of thousands of clones, about 15% of them with a count of one. Roughly 0.015% of the sample lies in the top ten.

Notes on this clone: This clone's antigen is unknown. The input lacks base qualities; no much larger clone sits a single base away.

This clonotype was obtained from a man younger than 30 with type 1 diabetes. Here the chain combines TRBV28 and TRBJ2-1; the D gene assignment is ambiguous. Sequencing was carried out using naive CD4+ T cells from blood. Read against the paper, the sample's cell subset or site label means: true naive CD4+ T cells. The DNA sequence follows: TGTGCCAGCAGTTTACCCCACCTCCCCGGTGAGCAGTTCTTC. This translates into CASSLPHLPGEQFF. When the CDR3 is completed using the reference TRBV28 and TRBJ2-1 genes on either side, the full variable domain is DVKVTQSSRYLVKRTGEKVFLECVQDMDHENMFWYRQDPGLGLRLIYFSYDVKMKEKGDIPEGYSVSREKKERFSLILESASTNQTSMYLCASSLPHLPGEQFFGPGTRLTVL.